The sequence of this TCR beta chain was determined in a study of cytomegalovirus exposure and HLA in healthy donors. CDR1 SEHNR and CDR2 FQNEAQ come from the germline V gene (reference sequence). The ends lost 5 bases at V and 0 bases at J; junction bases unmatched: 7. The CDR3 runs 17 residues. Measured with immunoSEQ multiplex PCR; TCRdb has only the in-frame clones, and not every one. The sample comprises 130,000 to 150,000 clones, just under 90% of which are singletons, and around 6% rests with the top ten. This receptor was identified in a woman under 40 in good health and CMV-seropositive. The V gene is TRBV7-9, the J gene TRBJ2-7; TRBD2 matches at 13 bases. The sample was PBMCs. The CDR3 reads CASSDTSGRDSSYEQYF. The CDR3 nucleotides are TGTGCCAGCAGCGATACTAGCGGGAGGGATAGCTCCTACGAGCAGTACTTC.